This T cell receptor (beta chain) is from a study of siplizumab effects on memory and regulatory T cells. Points from the study as a whole: Assignment of a naive or memory phenotype failed for roughly 80-96% of the proliferating CD4+ or CD8+ clones. Proliferating siplizumab-cultured Tregs lacked confirmed suppressive function.

A remark on this clone: Its antigen is still unknown.

Germline V gives CDR1 SGHNT, CDR2 YYREEE (reference sequence). The CDR3 covers 17 residues. V dropped 4 bases and J dropped 4; count of bases not matched to a gene: 15. Assays examined approximately 9.1 x 10^4 TCR templates per sample. Sequencing used immunoSEQ multiplex PCR; TCRdb keeps in-frame clones, though not all of them. The table lists approximately 100,000 clones, roughly 93% of them singletons. The chain joins TRBV5-4 to TRBJ2-5; 8 bases agree with TRBD2. Material for sequencing was non-Treg CD4+ T cells sorted from blood. This receptor was taken from a human donor in good health. The CDR3 loop is CASSPGGAGGFGETQYF. In DNA form, the CDR3 reads TGTGCCAGCAGCCCCGGGGGCGCGGGGGGTTTTGGAGAGACCCAGTACTTC.